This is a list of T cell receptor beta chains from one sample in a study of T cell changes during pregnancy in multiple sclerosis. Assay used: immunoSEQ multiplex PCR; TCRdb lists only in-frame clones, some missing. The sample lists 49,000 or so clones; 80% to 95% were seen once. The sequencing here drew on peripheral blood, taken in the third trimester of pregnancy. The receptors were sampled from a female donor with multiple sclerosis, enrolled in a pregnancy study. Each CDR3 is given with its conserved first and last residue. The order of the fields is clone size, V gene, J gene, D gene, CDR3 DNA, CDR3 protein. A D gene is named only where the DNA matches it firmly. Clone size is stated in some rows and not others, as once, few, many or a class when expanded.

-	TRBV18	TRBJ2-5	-	TGTGCCAGCTCACCATCCACATCAGAGACCCAGTACTTC	CASSPSTSETQYF
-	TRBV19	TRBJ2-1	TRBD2	TGTGCCAGTAGTATTGGTTTCCTAGCGGGAGGCAATGAGCAGTTCTTC	CASSIGFLAGGNEQFF
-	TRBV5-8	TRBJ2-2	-	TGTGCCAGCAGCTTTACTCTCCAACCGATGAACACCGGGGAGCTGTTTTTT	CASSFTLQPMNTGELFF
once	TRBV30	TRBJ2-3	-	TGTGCCTGGAGTGTACTTGAGAGCACAGATACGCAGTATTTT	CAWSVLESTDTQYF
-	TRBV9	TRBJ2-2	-	TGTGCCAGCAGCAAGACGGGACAGAACACCGGGGAGCTGTTTTTT	CASSKTGQNTGELFF
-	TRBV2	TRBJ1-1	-	TGTGCCAGCAGTTCCCCCCAGAACACTGAAGCTTTCTTT	CASSSPQNTEAFF
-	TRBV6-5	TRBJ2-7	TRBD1	TGTGCCAGCAGGCCCAGGGGGCTCTCCTCTTACGAGCAGTACTTC	CASRPRGLSSYEQYF
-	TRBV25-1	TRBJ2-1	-	TGTGCCAGCAGTGAATCCCGGATCGGGGAGAGCTCCTACAATGAGCAGTTCTTC	CASSESRIGESSYNEQFF
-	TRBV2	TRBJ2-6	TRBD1	TGTGCCAGCAGGGACAGGGGCTTAGGGGCCAACGTCCTGACTTTC	CASRDRGLGANVLTF
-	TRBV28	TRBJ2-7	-	TGTGCCAGCAGTTTATCTTTCCCAGGGAGGTACGAGCAGTACTTC	CASSLSFPGRYEQYF
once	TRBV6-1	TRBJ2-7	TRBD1	TGTGCCAGCAGTAACCGGGACAGGAGCCCCTACGAGCAGTACTTC	CASSNRDRSPYEQYF
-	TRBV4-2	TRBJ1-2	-	TGTGCCAGCAGCCAAGTAAAAGACTCTCTCTATGGCTACACCTTC	CASSQVKDSLYGYTF
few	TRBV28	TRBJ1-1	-	TGTGCCAGCAACTCCGGACAGACATCCGCTTTCTTT	CASNSGQTSAFF
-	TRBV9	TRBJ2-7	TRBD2	TGTGCCAGCAGCCCCACTCTCGAAAGCGGGGGATCCTACGAGCAGTACTTC	CASSPTLESGGSYEQYF
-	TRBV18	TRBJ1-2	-	TGTGCCAGCTCATACAAGACTACGGACTATGGCTACACCTTC	CASSYKTTDYGYTF
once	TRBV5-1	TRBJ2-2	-	TGCGCCAGCAGCTTCGGAAGTCGGGACACCGGGGAGCTGTTTTTT	CASSFGSRDTGELFF
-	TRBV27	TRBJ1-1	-	TGTGCCAGCAGGTCCTTGACAGGATACACTGAAGCTTTCTTT	CASRSLTGYTEAFF
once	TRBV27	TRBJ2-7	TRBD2	TGTGCCAGCAGTTTCTATTTGGGGGGAGGGCGGTACGAGCAGTACTTC	CASSFYLGGGRYEQYF
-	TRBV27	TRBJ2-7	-	TGTGCCAGCAGTTTCAGGTGGGGACAAGTCCACGAGCAGTACTTC	CASSFRWGQVHEQYF
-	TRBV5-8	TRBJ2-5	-	TGTGCCAGCAGCCCCCCGAACGGGTGGTACCAAGAGACCCAGTACTTC	CASSPPNGWYQETQYF
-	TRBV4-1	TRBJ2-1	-	TGCGCCAGCAGCCAAGAGGGAGGGGGTGGCGCATACAATGAGCAGTTCTTC	CASSQEGGGGAYNEQFF
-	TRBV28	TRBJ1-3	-	TGTGCCAGCAGTTTCGGGGAAAACACCATATATTTT	CASSFGENTIYF
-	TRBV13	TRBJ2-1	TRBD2	TGTGCCAGCAGCCCTCCTAGCGGGAGGTACAATGAGCAGTTCTTC	CASSPPSGRYNEQFF
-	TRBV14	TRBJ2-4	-	TGTGCCAGCAGCCAAGGAACGAGGGAAAACATTCAGTACTTC	CASSQGTRENIQYF
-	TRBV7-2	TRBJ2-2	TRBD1	TGTGCCAGCAGGCAAGAGACAGGGACGAACACCGGGGAGCTGTTTTTT	CASRQETGTNTGELFF
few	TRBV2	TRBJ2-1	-	TGTGCCAGCAGTGAGGCAGGGTTAGAGAGATATGAGCAGTTCTTC	CASSEAGLERYEQFF
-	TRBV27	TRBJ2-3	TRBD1	TGTGCCAGCAGTTTGAAGGACAGGGGTCGCACAGATACGCAGTATTTT	CASSLKDRGRTDTQYF
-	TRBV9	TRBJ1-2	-	TGTGCCAGCAGCTCTCGGACAGCCTCAAGCGGCTACACCTTC	CASSSRTASSGYTF
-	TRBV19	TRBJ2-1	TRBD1	TGTGCCACCAAGAGGGGGCAGGGAACCTACAATGAGCAGTTCTTC	CATKRGQGTYNEQFF
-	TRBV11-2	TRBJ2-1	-	TGTGCCAGCAGCTTAGATTCGATTAGCTCCTACAATGAGCAGTTCTTC	CASSLDSISSYNEQFF
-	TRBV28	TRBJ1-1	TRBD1	TGTGCCAGCAGTCTTCGGACAGGGGAGAACACTGAAGCTTTCTTT	CASSLRTGENTEAFF
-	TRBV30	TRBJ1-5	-	TGTGCCTGGAGTGGGGACATGCTGGATCAGCCCCAGCATTTT	CAWSGDMLDQPQHF
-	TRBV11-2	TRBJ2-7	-	TGTGCCAGCAGCTTAGGCGGGGGCAGGGTGAACTACGAGCAGTACTTC	CASSLGGGRVNYEQYF
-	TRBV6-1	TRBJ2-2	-	TGTGCCAGTTCCCACGCGTCGAACACCGGGGAGCTGTTTTTT	CASSHASNTGELFF
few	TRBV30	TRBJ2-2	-	TGTGCCTGGACGGATATCGGGGCCGGGGAGCTGTTTTTT	CAWTDIGAGELFF
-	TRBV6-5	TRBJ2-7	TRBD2	TGTGCCAGCAGTTACAGGGCTAGCGGGAAGGGCGAGCAGTACTTC	CASSYRASGKGEQYF
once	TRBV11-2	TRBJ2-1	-	TGTGCCAGCAGCTTGTACAGGGCAAGGGGGAACCGTGGCTACAATGAGCAGTTCTTC	CASSLYRARGNRGYNEQFF
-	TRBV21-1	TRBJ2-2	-	TGTGCCAGGCGGGACACCGGGGAGCTGTTTTTT	CARRDTGELFF
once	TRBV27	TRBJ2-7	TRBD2	TGTGCCAGCAGTTTTACTAGCGGGAGATCCGTTGTTCACGAGCAGTACTTC	CASSFTSGRSVVHEQYF
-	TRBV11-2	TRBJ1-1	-	TGTGCCAGCAGCTTAACAATGCAGGGTACACCTGAAGCTTTCTTT	CASSLTMQGTPEAFF
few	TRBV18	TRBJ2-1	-	TGTGCCAGCTCTCCTGACTCTTTAGGGGGGCAGTTCTTC	CASSPDSLGGQFF